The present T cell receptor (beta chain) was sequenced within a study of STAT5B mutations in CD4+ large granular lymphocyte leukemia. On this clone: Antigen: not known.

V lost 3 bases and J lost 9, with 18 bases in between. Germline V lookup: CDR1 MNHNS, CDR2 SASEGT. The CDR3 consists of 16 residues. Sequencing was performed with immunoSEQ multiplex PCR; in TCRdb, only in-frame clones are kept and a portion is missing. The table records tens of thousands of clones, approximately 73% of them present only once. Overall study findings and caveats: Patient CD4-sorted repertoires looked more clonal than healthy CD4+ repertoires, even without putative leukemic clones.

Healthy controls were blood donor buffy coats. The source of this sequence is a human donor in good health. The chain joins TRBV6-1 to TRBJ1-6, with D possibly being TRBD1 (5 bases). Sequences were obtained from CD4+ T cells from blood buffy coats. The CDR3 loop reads CASSEAPGPLGSPLHF. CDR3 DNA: TGTGCCAGCAGTGAGGCCCCGGGACCCTTGGGTTCACCCCTCCACTTT.